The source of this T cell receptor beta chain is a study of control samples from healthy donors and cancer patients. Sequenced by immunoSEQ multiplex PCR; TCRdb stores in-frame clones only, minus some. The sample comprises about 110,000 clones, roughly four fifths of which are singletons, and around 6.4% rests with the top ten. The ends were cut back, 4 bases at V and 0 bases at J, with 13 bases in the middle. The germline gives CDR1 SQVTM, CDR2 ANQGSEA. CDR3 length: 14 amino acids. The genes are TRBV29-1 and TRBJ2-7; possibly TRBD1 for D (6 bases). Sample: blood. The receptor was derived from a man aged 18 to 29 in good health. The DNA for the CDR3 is TGCAGCGTTGGGAAAGGGGGAGCCTCCTACGAGCAGTACTTC. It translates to CSVGKGGASYEQYF.